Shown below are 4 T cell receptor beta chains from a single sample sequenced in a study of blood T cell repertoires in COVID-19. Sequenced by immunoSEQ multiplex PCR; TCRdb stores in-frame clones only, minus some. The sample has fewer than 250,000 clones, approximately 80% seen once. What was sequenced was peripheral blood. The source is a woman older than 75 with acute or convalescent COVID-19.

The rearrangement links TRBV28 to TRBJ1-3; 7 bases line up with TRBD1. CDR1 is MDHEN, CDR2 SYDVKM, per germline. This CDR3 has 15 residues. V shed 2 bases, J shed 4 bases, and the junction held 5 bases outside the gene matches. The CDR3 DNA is TGTGCCAGCAGTTTACAGGACAGGTCAGGAAACACCATATATTTT. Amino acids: CASSLQDRSGNTIYF.

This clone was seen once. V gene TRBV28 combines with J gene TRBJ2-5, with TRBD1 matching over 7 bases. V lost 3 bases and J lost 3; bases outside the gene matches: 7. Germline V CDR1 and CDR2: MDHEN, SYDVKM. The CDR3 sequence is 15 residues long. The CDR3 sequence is CASSFLQGREETQYF. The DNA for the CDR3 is TGTGCCAGCAGTTTCCTACAGGGGAGAGAAGAGACCCAGTACTTC. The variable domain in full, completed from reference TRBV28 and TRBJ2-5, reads DVKVTQSSRYLVKRTGEKVFLECVQDMDHENMFWYRQDPGLGLRLIYFSYDVKMKEKGDIPEGYSVSREKKERFSLILESASTNQTSMYLCASSFLQGREETQYFGPGTRLLVL.

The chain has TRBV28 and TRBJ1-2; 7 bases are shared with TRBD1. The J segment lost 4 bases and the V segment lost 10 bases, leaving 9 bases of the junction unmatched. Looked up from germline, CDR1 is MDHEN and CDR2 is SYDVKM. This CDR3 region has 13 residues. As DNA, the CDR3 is TGTGCCAACTGGGACAGAAACACCTATGGCTACACCTTC. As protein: CANWDRNTYGYTF.

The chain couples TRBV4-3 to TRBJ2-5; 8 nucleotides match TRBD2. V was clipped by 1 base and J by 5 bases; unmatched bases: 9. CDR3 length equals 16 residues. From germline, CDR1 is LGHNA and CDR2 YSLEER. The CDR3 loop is CASSQGYGGAGETQYF. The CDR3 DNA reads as TGCGCCAGCAGCCAAGGCTACGGGGGGGCAGGGGAGACCCAGTACTTC.